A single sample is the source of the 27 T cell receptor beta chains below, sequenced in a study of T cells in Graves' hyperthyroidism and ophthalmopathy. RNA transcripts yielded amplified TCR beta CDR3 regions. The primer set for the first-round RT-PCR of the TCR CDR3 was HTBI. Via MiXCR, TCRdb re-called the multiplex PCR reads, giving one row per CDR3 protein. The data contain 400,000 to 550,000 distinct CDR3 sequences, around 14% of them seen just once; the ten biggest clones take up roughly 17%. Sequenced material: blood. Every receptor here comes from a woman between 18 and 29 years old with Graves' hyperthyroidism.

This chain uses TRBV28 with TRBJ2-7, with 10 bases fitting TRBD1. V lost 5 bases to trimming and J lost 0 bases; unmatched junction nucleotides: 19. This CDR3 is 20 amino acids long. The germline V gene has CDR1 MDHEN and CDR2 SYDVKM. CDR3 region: CASSRLSGTGDLLRSYEQYF. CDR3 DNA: TGTGCCAGCAGTCGCCTCTCCGGGACAGGGGACCTGCTTCGCTCCTACGAGCAGTACTTC.

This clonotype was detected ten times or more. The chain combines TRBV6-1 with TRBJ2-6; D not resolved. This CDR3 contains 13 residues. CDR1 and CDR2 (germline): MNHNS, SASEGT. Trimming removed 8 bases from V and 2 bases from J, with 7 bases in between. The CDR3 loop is CASGVAGANVLTF. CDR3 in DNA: TGTGCCAGCGGGGTGGCTGGGGCCAACGTCCTGACTTTC.

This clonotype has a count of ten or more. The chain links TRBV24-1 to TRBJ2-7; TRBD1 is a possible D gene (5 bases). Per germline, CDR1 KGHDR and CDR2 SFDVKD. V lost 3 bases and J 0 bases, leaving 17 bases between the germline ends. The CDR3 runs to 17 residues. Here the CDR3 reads CATSDTKQVRGSYEQYF. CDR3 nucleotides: TGTGCCACCAGTGATACCAAACAGGTGCGAGGCTCCTACGAGCAGTACTTC.

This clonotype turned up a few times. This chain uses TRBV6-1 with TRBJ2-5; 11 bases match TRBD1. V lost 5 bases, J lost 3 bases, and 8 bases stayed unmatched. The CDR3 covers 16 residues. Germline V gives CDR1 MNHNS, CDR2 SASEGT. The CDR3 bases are TGTGCCAGCAGTTTTCTCCCGGGACAGGGGGAAGAGACCCAGTACTTC. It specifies CASSFLPGQGEETQYF.

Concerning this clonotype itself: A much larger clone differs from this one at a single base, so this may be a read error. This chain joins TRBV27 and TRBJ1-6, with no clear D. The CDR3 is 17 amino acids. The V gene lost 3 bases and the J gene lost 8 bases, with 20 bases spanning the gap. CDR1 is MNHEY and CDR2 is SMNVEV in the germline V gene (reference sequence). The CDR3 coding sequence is TGTGCCAGCAGTTTGCAGCCGTCGGACCTTTATGATTCACCCCTCCACTTT. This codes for CASSLQPSDLYDSPLHF.

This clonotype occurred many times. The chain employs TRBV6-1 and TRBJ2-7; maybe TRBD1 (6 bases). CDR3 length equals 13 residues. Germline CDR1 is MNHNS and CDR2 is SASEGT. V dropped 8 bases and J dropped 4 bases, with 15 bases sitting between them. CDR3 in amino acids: CASHRGQKYEQYF. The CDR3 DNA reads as TGTGCCAGCCACCGCGGACAGAAGTACGAGCAGTACTTC.

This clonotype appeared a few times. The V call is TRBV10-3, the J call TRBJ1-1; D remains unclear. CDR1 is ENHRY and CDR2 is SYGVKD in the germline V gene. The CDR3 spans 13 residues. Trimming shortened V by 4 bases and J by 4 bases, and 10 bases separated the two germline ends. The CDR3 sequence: CAISVWTFTEAFF. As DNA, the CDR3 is TGTGCCATCAGTGTTTGGACTTTCACTGAAGCTTTCTTT.

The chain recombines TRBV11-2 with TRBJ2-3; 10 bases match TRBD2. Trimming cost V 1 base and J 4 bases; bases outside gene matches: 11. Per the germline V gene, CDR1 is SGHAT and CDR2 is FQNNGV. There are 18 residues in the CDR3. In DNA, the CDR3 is TGTGCCAGCAGCTTAGCCCCACTAGCGGGACCGGGGGCAGATACGCAGTATTTT. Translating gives CASSLAPLAGPGADTQYF.

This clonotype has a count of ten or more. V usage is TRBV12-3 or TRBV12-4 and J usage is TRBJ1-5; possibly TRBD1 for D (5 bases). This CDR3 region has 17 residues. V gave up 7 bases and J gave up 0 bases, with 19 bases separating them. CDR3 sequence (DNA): TGTGCCAGCACCATATACCAGGGCGGCTATAGCAATCAGCCCCAGCATTTT. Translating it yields CASTIYQGGYSNQPQHF.

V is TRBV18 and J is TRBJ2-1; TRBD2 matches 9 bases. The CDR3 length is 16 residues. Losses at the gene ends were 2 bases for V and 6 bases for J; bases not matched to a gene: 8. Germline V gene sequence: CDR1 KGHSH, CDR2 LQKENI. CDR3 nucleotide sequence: TGTGCCAGCTCACCAGATAGCGGGAGTAAGGGCAATGAGCAGTTCTTC. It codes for CASSPDSGSKGNEQFF. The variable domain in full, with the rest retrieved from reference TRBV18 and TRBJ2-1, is NAGVMQNPRHLVRRRGQEARLRCSPMKGHSHVYWYRQLPEEGLKFMVYLQKENIIDESGMPKERFSAEFPKEGPSILRIQQVVRGDSAAYFCASSPDSGSKGNEQFFGPGTRLTVL.

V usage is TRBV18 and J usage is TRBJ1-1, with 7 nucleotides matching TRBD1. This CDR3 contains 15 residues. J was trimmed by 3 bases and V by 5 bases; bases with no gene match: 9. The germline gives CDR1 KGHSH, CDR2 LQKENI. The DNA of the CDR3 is TGTGCCAGCTCAGTGACAGGGATCGGTGACACTGAAGCTTTCTTT. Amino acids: CASSVTGIGDTEAFF.

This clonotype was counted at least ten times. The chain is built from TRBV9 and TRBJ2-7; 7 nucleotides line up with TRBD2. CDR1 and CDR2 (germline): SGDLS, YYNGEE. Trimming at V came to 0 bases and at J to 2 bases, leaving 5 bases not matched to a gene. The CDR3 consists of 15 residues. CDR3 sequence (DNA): TGTGCCAGCAGCGTAGGGGGGGACTACGCCTACGAGCAGTACTTC. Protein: CASSVGGDYAYEQYF.

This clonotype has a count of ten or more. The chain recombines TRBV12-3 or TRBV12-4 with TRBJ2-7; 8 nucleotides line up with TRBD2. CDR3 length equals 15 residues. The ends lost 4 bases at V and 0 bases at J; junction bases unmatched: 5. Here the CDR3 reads CASSSFTSGSYEQYF. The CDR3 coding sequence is TGTGCCAGCAGTTCGTTTACTAGCGGCTCCTACGAGCAGTACTTC.

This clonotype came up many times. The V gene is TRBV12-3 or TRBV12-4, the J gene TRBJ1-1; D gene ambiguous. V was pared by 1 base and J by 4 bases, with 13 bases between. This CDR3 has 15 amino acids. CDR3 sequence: CASSLEPSTGTEAFF. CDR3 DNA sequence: TGTGCCAGCAGTTTAGAACCCTCAACTGGCACTGAAGCTTTCTTT.

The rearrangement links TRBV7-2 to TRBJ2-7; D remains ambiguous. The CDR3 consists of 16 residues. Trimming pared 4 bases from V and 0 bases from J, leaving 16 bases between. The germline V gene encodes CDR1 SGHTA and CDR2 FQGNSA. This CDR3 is CASSSPPLESSYEQYF. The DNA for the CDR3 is TGTGCCAGCAGCTCCCCACCGCTAGAGAGCTCCTACGAGCAGTACTTC. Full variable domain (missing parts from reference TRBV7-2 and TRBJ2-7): GAGVSQSPSNKVTEKGKDVELRCDPISGHTALYWYRQSLGQGLEFLIYFQGNSAPDKSGLPSDRFSAERTGGSVSTLTIQRTQQEDSAVYLCASSSPPLESSYEQYFGPGTRLTVT.

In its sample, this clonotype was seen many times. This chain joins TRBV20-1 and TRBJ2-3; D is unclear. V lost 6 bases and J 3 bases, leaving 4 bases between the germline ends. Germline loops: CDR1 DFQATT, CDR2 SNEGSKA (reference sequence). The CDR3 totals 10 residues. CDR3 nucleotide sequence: TGCAGTGCCACAACAGATACGCAGTATTTT. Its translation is CSATTDTQYF.

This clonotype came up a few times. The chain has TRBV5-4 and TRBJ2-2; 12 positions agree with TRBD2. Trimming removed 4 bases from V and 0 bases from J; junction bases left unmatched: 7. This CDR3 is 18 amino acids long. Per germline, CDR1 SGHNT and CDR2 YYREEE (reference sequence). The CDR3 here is CASSLGLAGIANTGELFF. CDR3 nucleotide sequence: TGTGCCAGCAGCCTAGGACTAGCGGGGATCGCGAACACCGGGGAGCTGTTTTTT.

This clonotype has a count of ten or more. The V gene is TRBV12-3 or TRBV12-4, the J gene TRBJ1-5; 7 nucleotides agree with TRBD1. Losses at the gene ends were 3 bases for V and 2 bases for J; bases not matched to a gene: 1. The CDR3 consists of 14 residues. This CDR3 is CASSFGQGNQPQHF. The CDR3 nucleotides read TGTGCCAGCAGTTTTGGACAGGGCAATCAGCCCCAGCATTTT.

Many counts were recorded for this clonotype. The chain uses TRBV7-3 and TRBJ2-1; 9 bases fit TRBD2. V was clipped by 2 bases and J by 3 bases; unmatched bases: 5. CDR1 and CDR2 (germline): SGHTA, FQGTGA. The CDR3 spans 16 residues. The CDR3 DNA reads TGTGCCAGCAGCTTACGAGCGGGAGGTAACTACAATGAGCAGTTCTTC. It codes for CASSLRAGGNYNEQFF.

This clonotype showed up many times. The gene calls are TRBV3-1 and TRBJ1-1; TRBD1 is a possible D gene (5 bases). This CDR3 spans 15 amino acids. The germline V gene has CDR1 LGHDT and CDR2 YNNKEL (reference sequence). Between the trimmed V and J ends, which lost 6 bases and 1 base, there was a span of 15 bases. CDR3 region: CASRLRGGANTEAFF. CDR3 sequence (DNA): TGTGCCAGCAGGTTAAGGGGAGGAGCGAACACTGAAGCTTTCTTT.

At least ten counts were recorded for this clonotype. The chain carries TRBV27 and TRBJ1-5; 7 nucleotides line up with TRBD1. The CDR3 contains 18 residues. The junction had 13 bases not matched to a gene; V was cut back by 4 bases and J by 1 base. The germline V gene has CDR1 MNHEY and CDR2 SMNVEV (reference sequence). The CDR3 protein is CASSSGTVQLGSNQPQHF. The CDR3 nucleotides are TGTGCCAGCAGTTCCGGGACAGTACAACTGGGAAGCAATCAGCCCCAGCATTTT.

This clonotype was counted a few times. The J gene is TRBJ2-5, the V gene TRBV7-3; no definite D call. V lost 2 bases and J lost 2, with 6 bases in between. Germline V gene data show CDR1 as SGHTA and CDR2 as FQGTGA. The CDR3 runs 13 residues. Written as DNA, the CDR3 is TGTGCCAGCAGCTTATGGCGTCAAGAGACCCAGTACTTC. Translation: CASSLWRQETQYF.

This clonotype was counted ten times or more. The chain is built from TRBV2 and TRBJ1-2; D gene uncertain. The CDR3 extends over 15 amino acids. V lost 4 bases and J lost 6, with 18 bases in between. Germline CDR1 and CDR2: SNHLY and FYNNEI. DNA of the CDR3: TGTGCCAGCAGTGTCCGCCGGGGTGAAGGGAATGGCTACACCTTC. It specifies CASSVRRGEGNGYTF.

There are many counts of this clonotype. The CDR3 DNA sequence: TGTGCCAGCAGGGACAGGGAAGGTCAGCCCCAGCATTTT. This sequence encodes CASRDREGQPQHF. The rearrangement joins TRBV2 to TRBJ1-5; 8 bases map to TRBD1. The germline gives CDR1 SNHLY, CDR2 FYNNEI. The CDR3 totals 13 residues. Trimming took 6 bases from V and 6 from J; bases not matched to a gene: 4.

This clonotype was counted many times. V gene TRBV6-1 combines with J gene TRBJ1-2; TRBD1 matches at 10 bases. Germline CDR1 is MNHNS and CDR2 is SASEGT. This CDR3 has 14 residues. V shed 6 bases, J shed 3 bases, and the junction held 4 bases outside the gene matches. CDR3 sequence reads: CASRETGGDYGYTF. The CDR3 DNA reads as TGTGCCAGCAGGGAGACAGGGGGCGACTATGGCTACACCTTC.

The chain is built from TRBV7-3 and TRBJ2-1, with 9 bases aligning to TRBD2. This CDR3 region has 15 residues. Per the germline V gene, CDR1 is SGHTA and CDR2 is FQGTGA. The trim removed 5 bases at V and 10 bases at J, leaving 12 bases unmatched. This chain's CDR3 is CASSPPGGRAEEQFF. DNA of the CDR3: TGTGCCAGCAGCCCCCCTGGCGGGAGGGCCGAGGAGCAGTTCTTC.

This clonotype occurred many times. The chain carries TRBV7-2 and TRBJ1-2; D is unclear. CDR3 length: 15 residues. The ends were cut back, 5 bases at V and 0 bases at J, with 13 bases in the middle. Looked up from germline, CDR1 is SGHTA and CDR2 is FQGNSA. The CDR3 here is CASSPMAVANYGYTF. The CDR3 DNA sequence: TGTGCCAGCAGCCCCATGGCGGTAGCTAACTATGGCTACACCTTC.